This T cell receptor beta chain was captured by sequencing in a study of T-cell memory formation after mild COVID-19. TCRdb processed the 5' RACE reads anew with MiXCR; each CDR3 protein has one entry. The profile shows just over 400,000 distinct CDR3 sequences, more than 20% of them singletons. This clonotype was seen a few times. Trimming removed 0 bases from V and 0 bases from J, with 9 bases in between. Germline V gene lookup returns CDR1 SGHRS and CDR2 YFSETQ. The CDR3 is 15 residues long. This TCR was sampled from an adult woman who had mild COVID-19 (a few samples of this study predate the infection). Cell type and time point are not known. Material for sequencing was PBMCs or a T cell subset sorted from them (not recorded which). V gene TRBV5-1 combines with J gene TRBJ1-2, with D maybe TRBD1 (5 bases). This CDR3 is CASSLAEQANYGYTF. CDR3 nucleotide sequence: TGCGCCAGCAGCTTGGCCGAACAGGCTAACTATGGCTACACCTTC.